The rows below give T cell receptor beta chains drawn from one sample of a study of human T cells and chemical hapten exposure. TCRdb reprocessed the RACE reads with MiXCR, giving one entry per CDR3 protein. The sample has about 80,000 distinct CDR3 sequences, 14% seen once. Sequenced material: whole blood, taken in connection with sensitization to the hapten diphenylcyclopropenone (DPC). The receptors originated from a woman between 45 and 60 years old with alopecia areata. Some clones in this sample may be carry-over from other donors' samples. Both conserved end residues are trimmed from each CDR3. D genes are given only for firm matches.

v_gene	j_gene	d_gene	CDR3aa
TRBV12-2	TRBJ2-1	.	ASRSGIRKENNEQF
TRBV4-1	TRBJ2-6	.	ASSQDAEGASGANVLT
TRBV19	TRBJ2-1	.	ASTRQPFLRDKPYNEQF
TRBV9	TRBJ2-2	.	ASSLPAGELF
TRBV12-3/TRBV12-4	TRBJ1-2	.	ASSFTQGTDGYT
TRBV11-2	TRBJ2-7	TRBD2	ASSFGTSGPEQY
TRBV7-2	TRBJ2-7	TRBD1	ASSSRQGGQY
TRBV5-1	TRBJ2-7	TRBD1	ASSLATGMSYEQY
TRBV19	TRBJ2-3	.	ASGPAGTSTDTQY
TRBV2	TRBJ2-2	.	ASSRGASTGELF
TRBV7-2	TRBJ1-5	.	ASSPQGTNGQPQH
TRBV5-1	TRBJ2-1	TRBD1	ASSFGTGGYNEQF
TRBV11-3	TRBJ2-2	.	ASSPRFPEGTGELF
TRBV11-2	TRBJ1-1	.	ASSSVPVS